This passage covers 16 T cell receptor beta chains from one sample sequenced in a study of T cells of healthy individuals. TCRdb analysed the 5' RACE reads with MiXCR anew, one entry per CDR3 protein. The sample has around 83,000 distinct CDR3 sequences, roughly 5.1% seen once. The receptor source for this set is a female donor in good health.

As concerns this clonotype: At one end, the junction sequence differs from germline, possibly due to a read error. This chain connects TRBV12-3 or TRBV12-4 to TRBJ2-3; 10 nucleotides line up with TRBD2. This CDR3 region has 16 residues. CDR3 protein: CAGSLKAGGPIDTQYF. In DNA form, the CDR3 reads TGTGCCGGCAGTTTAAAAGCGGGAGGGCCGATAGATACGCAGTATTTT.

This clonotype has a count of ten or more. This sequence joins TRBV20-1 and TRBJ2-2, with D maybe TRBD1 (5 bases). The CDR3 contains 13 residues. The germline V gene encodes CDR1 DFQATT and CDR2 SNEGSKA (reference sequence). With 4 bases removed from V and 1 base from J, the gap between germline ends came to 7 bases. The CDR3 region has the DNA TGCAGTGCTACGCAGGGGAACACCGGGGAGCTGTTTTTT. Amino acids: CSATQGNTGELFF.

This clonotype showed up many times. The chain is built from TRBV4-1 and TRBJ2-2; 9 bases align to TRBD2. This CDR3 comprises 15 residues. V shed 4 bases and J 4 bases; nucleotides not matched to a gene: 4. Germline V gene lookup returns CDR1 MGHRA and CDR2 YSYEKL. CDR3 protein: CASSRRGGTTGELFF. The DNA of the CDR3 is TGCGCCAGCAGCCGGCGGGGGGGGACCACCGGGGAGCTGTTTTTT.

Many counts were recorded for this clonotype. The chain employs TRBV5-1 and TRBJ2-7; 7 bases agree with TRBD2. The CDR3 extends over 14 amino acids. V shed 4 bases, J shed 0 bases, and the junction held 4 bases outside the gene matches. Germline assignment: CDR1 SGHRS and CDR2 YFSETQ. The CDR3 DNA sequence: TGCGCCAGCAGCCCGGGGACTAACTCCTACGAGCAGTACTTC. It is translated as CASSPGTNSYEQYF.

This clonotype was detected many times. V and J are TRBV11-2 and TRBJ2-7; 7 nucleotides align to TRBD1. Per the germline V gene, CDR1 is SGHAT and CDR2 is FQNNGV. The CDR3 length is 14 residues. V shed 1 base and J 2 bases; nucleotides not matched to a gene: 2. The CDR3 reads CASSLAGTAYEQYF. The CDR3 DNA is TGTGCCAGCAGCTTAGCCGGGACAGCCTACGAGCAGTACTTC.

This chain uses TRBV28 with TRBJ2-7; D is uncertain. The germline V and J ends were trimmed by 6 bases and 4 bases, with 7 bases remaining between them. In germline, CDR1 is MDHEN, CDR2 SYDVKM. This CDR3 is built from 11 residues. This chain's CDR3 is CASSRRYEQYF. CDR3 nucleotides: TGTGCCAGCAGCCGCCGGTACGAGCAGTACTTC.

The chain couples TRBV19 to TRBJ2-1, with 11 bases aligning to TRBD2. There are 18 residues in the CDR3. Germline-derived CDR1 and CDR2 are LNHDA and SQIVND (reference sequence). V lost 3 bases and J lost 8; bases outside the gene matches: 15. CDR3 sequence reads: CASSISLAGEPASDEQFF. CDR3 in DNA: TGTGCCAGTAGTATCTCACTAGCGGGAGAGCCCGCGTCTGATGAGCAGTTCTTC.

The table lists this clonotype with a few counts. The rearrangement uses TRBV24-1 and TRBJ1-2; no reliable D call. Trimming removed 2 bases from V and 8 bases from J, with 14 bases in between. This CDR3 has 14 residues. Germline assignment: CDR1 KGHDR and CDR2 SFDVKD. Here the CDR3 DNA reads TGTGCCACCAGTGATTCTTCGAGACAACGCGGCTACACCTTC. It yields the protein CATSDSSRQRGYTF.

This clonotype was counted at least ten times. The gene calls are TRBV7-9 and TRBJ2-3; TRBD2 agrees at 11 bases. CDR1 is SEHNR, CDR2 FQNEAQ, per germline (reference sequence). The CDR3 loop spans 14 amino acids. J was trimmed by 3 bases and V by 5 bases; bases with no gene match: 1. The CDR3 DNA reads TGTGCCAGCAGCCCTAGCGGGAGGACAGATACGCAGTATTTT. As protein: CASSPSGRTDTQYF.

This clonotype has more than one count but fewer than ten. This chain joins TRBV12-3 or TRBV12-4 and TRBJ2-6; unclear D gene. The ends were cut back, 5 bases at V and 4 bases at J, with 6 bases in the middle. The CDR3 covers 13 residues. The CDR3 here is CASSHTGANVLTF. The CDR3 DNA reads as TGTGCCAGCAGTCACACCGGGGCCAACGTCCTGACTTTC.

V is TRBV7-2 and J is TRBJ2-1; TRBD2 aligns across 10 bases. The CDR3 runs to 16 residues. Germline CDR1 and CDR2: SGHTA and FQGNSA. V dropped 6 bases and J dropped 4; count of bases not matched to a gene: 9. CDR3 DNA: TGTGCCAGCAGTTCAACCGGGACTAGCGTATACAATGAGCAGTTCTTC. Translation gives CASSSTGTSVYNEQFF.

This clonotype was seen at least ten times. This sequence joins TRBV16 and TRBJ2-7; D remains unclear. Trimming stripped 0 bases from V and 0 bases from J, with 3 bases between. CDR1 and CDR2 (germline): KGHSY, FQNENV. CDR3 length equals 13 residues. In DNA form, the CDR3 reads TGTGCCAGCAGCCAATCCCACTCCTACGAGCAGTACTTC. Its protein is CASSQSHSYEQYF.

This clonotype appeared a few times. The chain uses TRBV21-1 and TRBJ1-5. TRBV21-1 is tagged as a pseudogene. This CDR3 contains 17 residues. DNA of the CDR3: TGTGCCAGCAGCAAAGAACGGACGGGAGATAGCAATCAGCCCCAGCATTTT. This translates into CASSKERTGDSNQPQHF.

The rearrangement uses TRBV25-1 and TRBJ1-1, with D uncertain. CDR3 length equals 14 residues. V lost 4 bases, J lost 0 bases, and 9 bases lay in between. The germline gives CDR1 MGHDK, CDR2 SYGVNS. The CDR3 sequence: CASSVGGVNTEAFF. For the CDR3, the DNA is TGTGCCAGCAGTGTCGGTGGCGTGAACACTGAAGCTTTCTTT.

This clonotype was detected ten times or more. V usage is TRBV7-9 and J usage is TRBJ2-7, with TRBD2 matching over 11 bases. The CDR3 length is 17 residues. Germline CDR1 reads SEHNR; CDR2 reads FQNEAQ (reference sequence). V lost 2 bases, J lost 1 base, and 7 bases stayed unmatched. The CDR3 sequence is CASSLTLRTSGSYEQYF. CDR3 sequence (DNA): TGTGCCAGCAGCTTAACCCTTAGGACTAGCGGGTCCTACGAGCAGTACTTC.

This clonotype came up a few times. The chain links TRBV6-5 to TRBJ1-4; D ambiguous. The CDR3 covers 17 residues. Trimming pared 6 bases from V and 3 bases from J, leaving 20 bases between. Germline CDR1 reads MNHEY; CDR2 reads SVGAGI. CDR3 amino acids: CASSYHTRPGSNEKLFF. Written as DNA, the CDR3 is TGTGCCAGCAGCTACCATACACGACCGGGCTCTAATGAAAAACTGTTTTTT.